A selection of T cell receptor beta chains follows, all from one sample in a study of T cell changes during pregnancy in multiple sclerosis. The method was immunoSEQ multiplex PCR; TCRdb's version includes in-frame clones alone and lacks a portion of them. The table shows tens of thousands of clones, with roughly 92% occurring only once. Sequences were derived from CD8+ T cells from peripheral blood mononuclear cells, sampled in the second trimester of pregnancy. Every receptor here comes from a female donor with multiple sclerosis, enrolled in a pregnancy study. Both conserved end residues are part of each CDR3. Fields, in order: D gene, J gene, V gene, clone size, CDR3 DNA, CDR3 protein. D genes are given only for firm matches. Part of the rows lack a size; the others show once, few, many or a class for expanded clones.

d_gene: -
j_gene: TRBJ2-7
v_gene: TRBV4-1
abundance: -
CDR3nt: TGCGCCAGCAGCCCCAGGGACGGGGACTCTCAAGAGCAGTACTTC
CDR3aa: CASSPRDGDSQEQYF

d_gene: TRBD2
j_gene: TRBJ2-2
v_gene: TRBV5-8
abundance: -
CDR3nt: TGTGCCAGCAGTCCCCGACTAGCGGCCTCCACCGGGGAGCTGTTTTTT
CDR3aa: CASSPRLAASTGELFF

d_gene: -
j_gene: TRBJ2-2
v_gene: TRBV4-3
abundance: -
CDR3nt: TGCGCCAGCAGCCAAGATGGGCCGGGGGGCGGCGGGGAGCTGTTTTTT
CDR3aa: CASSQDGPGGGGELFF

d_gene: -
j_gene: TRBJ2-1
v_gene: TRBV27
abundance: once
CDR3nt: TGTGCCAGCAGTTTGCCTAGCAATGAGCAGTTCTTC
CDR3aa: CASSLPSNEQFF

d_gene: -
j_gene: TRBJ2-7
v_gene: TRBV7-9
abundance: -
CDR3nt: TGTGCCAGCAGCTCGGACTTCCTCTCCTACGAGCAGTACTTC
CDR3aa: CASSSDFLSYEQYF

d_gene: -
j_gene: TRBJ1-5
v_gene: TRBV19
abundance: -
CDR3nt: TGTGCCAGTAGAACAGGACAGAATCAGCCCCAGCATTTT
CDR3aa: CASRTGQNQPQHF

d_gene: -
j_gene: TRBJ1-1
v_gene: TRBV7-9
abundance: -
CDR3nt: TGTGCCAGCAGCTTAGCTCATGGGGAGACTGAAGCTTTCTTT
CDR3aa: CASSLAHGETEAFF

d_gene: -
j_gene: TRBJ1-3
v_gene: TRBV5-1
abundance: -
CDR3nt: TGCGCCAGCAGCACGCCGGAACCTCTTCCTAGCTCTGGAAACACCATATATTTT
CDR3aa: CASSTPEPLPSSGNTIYF

d_gene: -
j_gene: TRBJ2-2
v_gene: TRBV7-9
abundance: -
CDR3nt: TGTGCCAGCAGGGAGACTCCCAACACCGGGGAGCTGTTTTTT
CDR3aa: CASRETPNTGELFF

d_gene: TRBD1
j_gene: TRBJ1-5
v_gene: TRBV15
abundance: -
CDR3nt: TGTGCCACCAGCAGGGACAGGGGAATCAAGCCCCAGCATTTT
CDR3aa: CATSRDRGIKPQHF

d_gene: TRBD2
j_gene: TRBJ2-5
v_gene: TRBV6-1
abundance: -
CDR3nt: TGTGCCAGCACCGACCTAGCGGGAGTAAGGGAGACCCAGTACTTC
CDR3aa: CASTDLAGVRETQYF

d_gene: -
j_gene: TRBJ2-1
v_gene: TRBV27
abundance: -
CDR3nt: TGTGCCAGCAGCCTGGGGGGTGTAGGCAATGAGCAGTTCTTC
CDR3aa: CASSLGGVGNEQFF

d_gene: -
j_gene: TRBJ1-1
v_gene: TRBV4-2
abundance: -
CDR3nt: TGTGCCAGCAGCCCTAACAGGGACGCGAACACTGAAGCTTTCTTT
CDR3aa: CASSPNRDANTEAFF

d_gene: -
j_gene: TRBJ1-5
v_gene: TRBV19
abundance: -
CDR3nt: TGTGCCAGTAGTATGGGGGGGACGTTCCAGCCCCAGCATTTT
CDR3aa: CASSMGGTFQPQHF

d_gene: TRBD1
j_gene: TRBJ1-4
v_gene: TRBV14
abundance: -
CDR3nt: TGTGCCAGCAGCCCCACAGGGGGGACTAATGAAAAACTGTTTTTT
CDR3aa: CASSPTGGTNEKLFF

d_gene: -
j_gene: TRBJ1-2
v_gene: TRBV20-1
abundance: -
CDR3nt: TGCAGTGCTAGTTCTCCTGTCTACACCTTC
CDR3aa: CSASSPVYTF

d_gene: TRBD1
j_gene: TRBJ2-7
v_gene: TRBV7-2
abundance: once
CDR3nt: TGTGCCAGCAGCTTAGATCGAGGGGGCAGCAGAGCCTACGAGCAGTACTTC
CDR3aa: CASSLDRGGSRAYEQYF

d_gene: -
j_gene: TRBJ1-1
v_gene: TRBV10-3
abundance: -
CDR3nt: TGTGCCATCAGTGAAAGGACTGGGAACACTGAAGCTTTCTTT
CDR3aa: CAISERTGNTEAFF

d_gene: TRBD2
j_gene: TRBJ2-1
v_gene: TRBV13
abundance: -
CDR3nt: TGTGCCAGCAGCTTGACTAGCGGCTCCTACAATGAGCAGTTCTTC
CDR3aa: CASSLTSGSYNEQFF

d_gene: TRBD1
j_gene: TRBJ1-3
v_gene: TRBV13
abundance: -
CDR3nt: TGTGCCAGCAGCTTCCGACCGGACAGGGTCGGGTCTGGAAACACCATATATTTT
CDR3aa: CASSFRPDRVGSGNTIYF

d_gene: TRBD1
j_gene: TRBJ1-2
v_gene: TRBV19
abundance: -
CDR3nt: TGTGCCAGTAGTATAGGCCCGAGGGGACAGGGGCAACGTTATGGCTACACCTTC
CDR3aa: CASSIGPRGQGQRYGYTF

d_gene: -
j_gene: TRBJ2-2
v_gene: TRBV11-3
abundance: -
CDR3nt: TGTGCCAGCAGCCGGGGGTTAGCGAACACCGGGGAGCTGTTTTTT
CDR3aa: CASSRGLANTGELFF

d_gene: TRBD2
j_gene: TRBJ2-3
v_gene: TRBV9
abundance: -
CDR3nt: TGTGCCAGCAGCGTCGAACCTAGCGGGAGGGCAGATACGCAGTATTTT
CDR3aa: CASSVEPSGRADTQYF

d_gene: TRBD1
j_gene: TRBJ2-2
v_gene: TRBV5-4
abundance: -
CDR3nt: TGTGCCAGCAGCCCGGGACAGGGCGCCAGGGAGCTGTTTTTT
CDR3aa: CASSPGQGARELFF

d_gene: TRBD2
j_gene: TRBJ2-1
v_gene: TRBV6-5
abundance: -
CDR3nt: TGTGCCAGCAGACCCGGACTAGCGGTCTACAATGAGCAGTTCTTC
CDR3aa: CASRPGLAVYNEQFF

d_gene: -
j_gene: TRBJ1-4
v_gene: TRBV19
abundance: -
CDR3nt: TGTGCCAGTAGTATAGCTTCAGGGGTGGGAGAAAAACTGTTTTTT
CDR3aa: CASSIASGVGEKLFF

d_gene: TRBD1
j_gene: TRBJ2-3
v_gene: TRBV12-5
abundance: -
CDR3nt: TGTGCTAGTGGCGACAGGGGTAGCACAGATACGCAGTATTTT
CDR3aa: CASGDRGSTDTQYF

d_gene: TRBD1
j_gene: TRBJ2-1
v_gene: TRBV7-8
abundance: -
CDR3nt: TGTGCCAGCTGGGCTACACTAGGACAGGGGGATGAGCAGTTCTTC
CDR3aa: CASWATLGQGDEQFF

d_gene: -
j_gene: TRBJ2-5
v_gene: TRBV6-1
abundance: -
CDR3nt: TGTGCCAGCAGTGAAGCGAGAACCTCTCAAGAGACCCAGTACTTC
CDR3aa: CASSEARTSQETQYF

d_gene: -
j_gene: TRBJ2-4
v_gene: TRBV2
abundance: -
CDR3nt: TGTGCCAGCAGTGAAGACAGAGCCAAAAACATTCAGTACTTC
CDR3aa: CASSEDRAKNIQYF

d_gene: TRBD1
j_gene: TRBJ1-3
v_gene: TRBV29-1
abundance: -
CDR3nt: TGCAGCGTTTGGGACAGGGACACCTCTGGAAACACCATATATTTT
CDR3aa: CSVWDRDTSGNTIYF

d_gene: -
j_gene: TRBJ2-7
v_gene: TRBV6-1
abundance: -
CDR3nt: TGTGCCAGCAGTGAAGCCAGGGGCTACGAGCAGTACTTC
CDR3aa: CASSEARGYEQYF

d_gene: -
j_gene: TRBJ2-6
v_gene: TRBV2
abundance: -
CDR3nt: TGTGCCAGCAAGAGGGACACCTCTGGGGCCAACGTCCTGACTTTC
CDR3aa: CASKRDTSGANVLTF

d_gene: TRBD2
j_gene: TRBJ2-7
v_gene: TRBV27
abundance: -
CDR3nt: TGTGCCAGCAGTAGACTAGCGGACCTTAAGGAGCAGTACTTC
CDR3aa: CASSRLADLKEQYF

d_gene: -
j_gene: TRBJ2-7
v_gene: TRBV2
abundance: -
CDR3nt: TGTGCCAGCGACTCTTCGGTAGCTTACGAGCAGTACTTC
CDR3aa: CASDSSVAYEQYF

d_gene: -
j_gene: TRBJ2-7
v_gene: TRBV19
abundance: -
CDR3nt: TGTGCCAGTAGCCCCAGGGGAAATTACTACGAGCAGTACTTC
CDR3aa: CASSPRGNYYEQYF

d_gene: -
j_gene: TRBJ2-3
v_gene: TRBV19
abundance: -
CDR3nt: TGTGCCAGTAGTATTGCAGACAGGAGCACAGATACGCAGTATTTT
CDR3aa: CASSIADRSTDTQYF

d_gene: -
j_gene: TRBJ2-7
v_gene: TRBV29-1
abundance: -
CDR3nt: TGCAGCGTTGAAGAATTCAGGGGTTACGAGCAGTACTTC
CDR3aa: CSVEEFRGYEQYF

d_gene: -
j_gene: TRBJ2-5
v_gene: TRBV12-5
abundance: -
CDR3nt: TGTGCTAGTGGTTACGGGCAAGAGACCCAGTACTTC
CDR3aa: CASGYGQETQYF

d_gene: TRBD1
j_gene: TRBJ1-6
v_gene: TRBV7-9
abundance: once
CDR3nt: TGTGCCAGCAGCTTACCCGGACAGGGGTATAATTCACCCCTCCACTTT
CDR3aa: CASSLPGQGYNSPLHF

d_gene: -
j_gene: TRBJ1-1
v_gene: TRBV29-1
abundance: -
CDR3nt: TGCAGCGTTGGTCAGGGAAAGGAGAACACTGAAGCTTTCTTT
CDR3aa: CSVGQGKENTEAFF

d_gene: -
j_gene: TRBJ1-1
v_gene: TRBV19
abundance: few
CDR3nt: TGTGCCAGTAATCCAGGGGTGAACACTGAAGCTTTCTTT
CDR3aa: CASNPGVNTEAFF

d_gene: -
j_gene: TRBJ2-1
v_gene: TRBV4-3
abundance: few
CDR3nt: TGCGCCAGCAGCCAAGATTTCCGGGGAGTCTACAATGAGCAGTTCTTC
CDR3aa: CASSQDFRGVYNEQFF

d_gene: -
j_gene: TRBJ2-1
v_gene: TRBV5-6
abundance: -
CDR3nt: TGTGCCAGCAGCCTCAGGCTTCGGCCAAACAATGAGCAGTTCTTC
CDR3aa: CASSLRLRPNNEQFF

d_gene: TRBD1
j_gene: TRBJ1-1
v_gene: TRBV7-4
abundance: -
CDR3nt: TGTGCCAGCAGCTTGGGACAGGGCCCGAACACTGAAGCTTTCTTT
CDR3aa: CASSLGQGPNTEAFF

d_gene: TRBD2
j_gene: TRBJ2-1
v_gene: TRBV29-1
abundance: -
CDR3nt: TGCAGCGTTACAGGACTAGTGGGTTACAATGAGCAGTTCTTC
CDR3aa: CSVTGLVGYNEQFF